This record concerns one T cell receptor (beta chain) sequence. Its antigen is still unknown. Primers used in a second PCR of about 6 to 11 cycles were a sample-barcoded 5' primer and a J-beta primer mix. One entry per CDR3 protein, called by TCRdb with MiXCR from the 5' RACE reads. The profile shows roughly 830,000 distinct CDR3 sequences, 55% to 65% of them singletons. The data belong to a study of blood T cells in healthy people across ages. At the level of the study: Template switching captured about one barcoded beta molecule per two T cells. Regarding the study as a whole: CMV status of donors was unknown, possibly confounding expanded clonotype changes.

Germline assignment: CDR1 SGHRS and CDR2 YFSETQ. With 4 bases removed from V and 1 base from J, the gap between germline ends came to 12 bases. The CDR3 is 15 amino acids. Each sample gave at least 6.5 million isolated PBMCs. The clonotype originates from a man aged 30 to 39 in good health. The material sequenced was blood. This chain links TRBV5-1 with TRBJ1-5; D is uncertain. CDR3 residues: CASSIGGSSNQPQHF. CDR3 in DNA: TGCGCCAGCAGCATCGGCGGCAGCAGCAATCAGCCCCAGCATTTT.